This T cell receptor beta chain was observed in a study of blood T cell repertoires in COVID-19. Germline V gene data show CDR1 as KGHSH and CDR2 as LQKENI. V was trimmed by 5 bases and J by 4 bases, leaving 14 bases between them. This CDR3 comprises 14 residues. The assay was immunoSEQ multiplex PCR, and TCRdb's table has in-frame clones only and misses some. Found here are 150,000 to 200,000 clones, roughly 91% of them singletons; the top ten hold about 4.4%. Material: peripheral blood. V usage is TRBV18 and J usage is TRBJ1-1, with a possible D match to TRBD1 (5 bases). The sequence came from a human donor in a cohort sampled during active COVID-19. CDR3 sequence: CASSVGGAGTEAFF. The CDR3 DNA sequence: TGTGCCAGCTCAGTTGGAGGGGCGGGCACTGAAGCTTTCTTT.